This paragraph covers one TCR beta chain sequence. The PCR ran on 60 Vbeta and 13 Jbeta primers. Clones were sequenced by immunoSEQ multiplex PCR, and TCRdb holds only the in-frame ones, with some missing. In the table there are around 20,000 clones, 70% to 85% of which are singletons. This sample is part of a study of cytomegalovirus exposure and HLA in healthy donors. The CDR3 is made up of 16 amino acids. Germline V gene lookup returns CDR1 SEHNR and CDR2 FQNEAQ (reference sequence). Trimming took off 5 bases at V and 0 bases at J, with 16 bases between the two ends. Input material: PBMCs. The sequence was obtained from a human donor in good health. This chain uses TRBV7-9 with TRBJ1-1; D unresolved. The CDR3 coding sequence is TGTGCCAGCAGCCAGGAGGCCGGGGTTTTGAACACTGAAGCTTTCTTT. Translation gives CASSQEAGVLNTEAFF.